This TCR beta chain was sequenced in a study of cytomegalovirus exposure and HLA in healthy donors. TCRdb keeps only in-frame clones here, not all; method: immunoSEQ multiplex PCR. The sample yields 90,000 or so clones, around 96% seen once. V lost 1 base, J lost 3 bases, and 3 bases lay in between. Per germline, CDR1 MGHRA and CDR2 YSYEKL. This CDR3 contains 12 residues. J is TRBJ1-1 and V is TRBV4-1; no reliable D call. The sample comprised PBMCs. This clonotype originated in a man younger than 35 in good health and CMV-seronegative. CDR3 sequence (DNA): TGCGCCAGCAGCCAAGTCGACACTGAAGCTTTCTTT. It specifies CASSQVDTEAFF.